This TCR beta chain was observed in a study of blood T cell repertoires in COVID-19. Study overall: Sites across the United States, Italy and Spain contributed samples from acute and convalescent COVID-19. The cDNA or gDNA used as material had been derived from T cells, B-cell-depleted T cells, or PBMCs.

Germline V gives CDR1 SNHLY, CDR2 FYNNEI. The CDR3 totals 14 residues. V dropped 6 bases and J dropped 1 base, with 12 bases sitting between them. Original processing notes: Estimation of nucleated cell counts relied on the amplification of reference gene primers. Sequencing used immunoSEQ multiplex PCR; TCRdb keeps in-frame clones, though not all of them. D and trimming were read from the DNA, whereas the V and J calls and clone size are those reported in that table. The sample holds 50,000 to 80,000 clones, roughly 82% seen once. V gene TRBV2 combines with J gene TRBJ1-1; no reliable D call. This receptor was identified in an older woman with acute or convalescent COVID-19. The source material was peripheral blood. CDR3 nucleotide sequence: TGTGCCAGCAGGACTTGGGAGTGGAACACTGAAGCTTTCTTT. Its translation is CASRTWEWNTEAFF.